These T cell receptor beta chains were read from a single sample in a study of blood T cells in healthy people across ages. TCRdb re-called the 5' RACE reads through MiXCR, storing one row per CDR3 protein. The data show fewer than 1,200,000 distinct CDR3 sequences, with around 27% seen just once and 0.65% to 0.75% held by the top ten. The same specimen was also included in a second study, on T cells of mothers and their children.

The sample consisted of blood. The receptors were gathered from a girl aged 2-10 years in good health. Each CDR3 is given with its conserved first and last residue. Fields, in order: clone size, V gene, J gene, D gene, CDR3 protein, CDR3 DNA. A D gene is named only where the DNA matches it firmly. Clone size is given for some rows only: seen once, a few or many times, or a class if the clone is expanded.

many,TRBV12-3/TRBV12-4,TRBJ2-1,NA,CASSLSPSGYNEQFF,TGTGCCAGCAGTTTAAGTCCCTCCGGATACAATGAGCAGTTCTTC
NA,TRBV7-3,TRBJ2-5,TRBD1,CASSLMGQGAETQYF,TGTGCCAGCAGCTTAATGGGGCAGGGGGCAGAGACCCAGTACTTC
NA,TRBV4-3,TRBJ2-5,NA,CASSQRQVGVETQYF,TGCGCCAGCAGCCAGCGCCAGGTGGGCGTAGAGACCCAGTACTTC
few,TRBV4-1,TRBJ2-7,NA,CASSQVGLLSYEQYF,TGCGCCAGCAGCCAAGTCGGCCTGCTCTCCTACGAGCAGTACTTC
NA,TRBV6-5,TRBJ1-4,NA,CASSSPGDTNEKLFF,TGTGCCAGCAGTTCACCCGGTGACACGAATGAAAAACTGTTTTTT
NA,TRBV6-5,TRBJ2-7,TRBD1,CASSSPGTGDEQYF,TGTGCCAGCAGTAGCCCCGGGACAGGAGACGAGCAGTACTTC
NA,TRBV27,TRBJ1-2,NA,CASSLGFGSYGYTF,TGTGCCAGCAGTTTGGGGTTTGGGAGCTATGGCTACACCTTC
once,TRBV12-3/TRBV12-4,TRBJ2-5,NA,CASRSKSSGRETQYF,TGTGCCAGCAGGTCAAAGTCTTCGGGGAGGGAGACCCAGTACTTC
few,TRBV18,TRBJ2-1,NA,CASSPIPDSGGNEQFF,TGTGCCAGCTCACCAATTCCGGACAGTGGGGGCAATGAGCAGTTCTTC
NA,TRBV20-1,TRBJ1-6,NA,CSPLGVTGPLHF,TGCAGTCCCCTCGGGGTAACGGGGCCCCTCCACTTT
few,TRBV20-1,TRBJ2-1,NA,CSASTRSSYNEQFF,TGCAGTGCTAGTACCCGGAGCTCCTACAATGAGCAGTTCTTC
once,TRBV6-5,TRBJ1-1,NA,CASFLRENTEAFF,TGTGCCAGCTTCTTACGGGAGAACACTGAAGCTTTCTTT
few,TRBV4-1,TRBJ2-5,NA,CASSQRPSGAYQETQYF,TGCGCCAGCAGCCAACGTCCCTCGGGGGCGTACCAAGAGACCCAGTACTTC
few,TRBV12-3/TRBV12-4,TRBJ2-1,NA,CASSLRTSNNEQFF,TGTGCCAGCAGTTTACGTACTAGTAACAATGAGCAGTTCTTC
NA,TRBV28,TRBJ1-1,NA,CASRIFRVIQNSLNTEAFF,TGTGCCAGCAGGATCTTCCGGGTAATTCAGAACTCCTTGAACACTGAAGCTTTCTTT
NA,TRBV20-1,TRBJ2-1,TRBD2,CSARESGGAPEQFF,TGCAGTGCTAGAGAGAGCGGGGGGGCCCCGGAGCAGTTCTTC
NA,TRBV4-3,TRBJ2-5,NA,CASSQDQAETQYF,TGCGCCAGCAGCCAGGACCAAGCAGAGACCCAGTACTTC
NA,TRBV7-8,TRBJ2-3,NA,CASSLPEATQYF,TGTGCCAGCAGCTTGCCCGAGGCCACGCAGTATTTT
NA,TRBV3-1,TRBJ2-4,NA,CASSPRGVFKNIQYF,TGTGCCAGCAGCCCCCGCGGCGTCTTCAAAAACATTCAGTACTTC
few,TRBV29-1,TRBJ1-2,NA,CSVRYTEGYTF,TGCAGCGTCAGATACACAGAAGGCTACACCTTC
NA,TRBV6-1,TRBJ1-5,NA,CASSEAGWGRQPQHF,TGTGCCAGCAGTGAAGCGGGGTGGGGCCGTCAGCCCCAGCATTTT
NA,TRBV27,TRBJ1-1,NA,CASSFQMNPEAFF,TGTGCCAGCAGTTTTCAGATGAACCCTGAAGCTTTCTTT
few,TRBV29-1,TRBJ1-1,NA,CSGENSEAFF,TGCAGCGGCGAGAACTCCGAAGCTTTCTTT